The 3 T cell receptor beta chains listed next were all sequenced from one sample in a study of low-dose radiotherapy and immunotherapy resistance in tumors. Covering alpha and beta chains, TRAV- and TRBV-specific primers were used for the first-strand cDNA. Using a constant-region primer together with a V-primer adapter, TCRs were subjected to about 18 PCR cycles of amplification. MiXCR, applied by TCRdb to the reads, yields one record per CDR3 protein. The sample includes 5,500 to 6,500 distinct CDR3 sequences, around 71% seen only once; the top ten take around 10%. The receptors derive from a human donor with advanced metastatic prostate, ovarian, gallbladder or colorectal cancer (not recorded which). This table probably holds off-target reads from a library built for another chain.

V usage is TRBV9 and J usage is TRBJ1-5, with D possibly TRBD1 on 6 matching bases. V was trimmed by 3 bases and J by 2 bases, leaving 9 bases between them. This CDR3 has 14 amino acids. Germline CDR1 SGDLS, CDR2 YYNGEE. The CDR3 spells CASSGRGGNQPQHF. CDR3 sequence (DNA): TGTGCCAGCAGCGGCAGGGGCGGCAATCAGCCCCAGCATTTT. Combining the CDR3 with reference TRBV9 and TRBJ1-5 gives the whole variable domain DSGVTQTPKHLITATGQRVTLRCSPRSGDLSVYWYQQSLDQGLQFLIQYYNGEERAKGNILERFSAQQFPDLHSELNLSSLELGDSALYFCASSGRGGNQPQHFGDGTRLSIL.

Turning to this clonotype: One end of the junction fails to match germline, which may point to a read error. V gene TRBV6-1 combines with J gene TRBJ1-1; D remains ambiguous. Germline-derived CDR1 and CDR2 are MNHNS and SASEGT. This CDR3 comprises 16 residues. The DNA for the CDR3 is TGTGCCAGCAGGGAAGAGGGTAACTTGGCGAACACTGAAGCTTTCTTT. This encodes CASREEGNLANTEAFF.

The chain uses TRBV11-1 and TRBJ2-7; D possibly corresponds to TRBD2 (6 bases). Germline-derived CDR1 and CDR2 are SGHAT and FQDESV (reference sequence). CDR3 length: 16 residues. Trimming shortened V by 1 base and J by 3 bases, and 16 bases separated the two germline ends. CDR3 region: CASSLGWMAGSYEQYF. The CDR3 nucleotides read TGTGCCAGCAGCTTAGGGTGGATGGCGGGGAGCTACGAGCAGTACTTC.